This T cell receptor beta chain was identified during a study of follicular helper T cells after annual influenza vaccination. Specified time point: 2014-2015 season, 7 days after vaccination. Only in-frame clones appear in the TCRdb table, and some are missing; sequencing was by immunoSEQ multiplex PCR. This sample has some 15,000 clones, with roughly 83% found just once. The CDR3 is 15 amino acids. Germline CDR1 SEHNR, CDR2 FQNEAQ (reference sequence). V lost 1 base to trimming and J lost 7 bases, with 16 bases between them. This specimen was CXCR5+ CD38- circulating T follicular helper cells from blood, taken 7 days after influenza vaccination. The subset here: circulating Tfh, non-naive CD4+CXCR5+PD-1+ (ICOS+CD38+ or ICOS-CD38-). The chain employs TRBV7-9 and TRBJ1-1; D is uncertain. The origin of this receptor is an adult who received the influenza vaccine. The CDR3 reads CASSLVFKARGEAFF. The CDR3 nucleotides read TGTGCCAGCAGCTTAGTGTTTAAGGCGCGAGGTGAAGCTTTCTTT.